The 16 T cell receptor beta chains listed next were all sequenced from one sample in a study of blood T cell repertoires in COVID-19. Data came from immunoSEQ multiplex PCR; TCRdb stores just in-frame clones and leaves some out. Of 100,000 to 150,000 clones in the sample, 86% are singletons; the top ten hold 4% to 5.5%. Sequencing input: peripheral blood. All receptors come from a man aged 40-49 years with acute or convalescent COVID-19.

The rearrangement links TRBV5-5 to TRBJ2-7; D uncertain. Germline-derived CDR1 and CDR2 are SGHKS and YYEKEE (reference sequence). V lost 1 base and J lost 5, with 7 bases in between. The CDR3 is made up of 12 amino acids. The CDR3 DNA sequence: TGTGCCAGCAGCTTGAGACTCCACGAGCAGTACTTC. It is translated as CASSLRLHEQYF.

The V call is TRBV6-5, the J call TRBJ1-5; TRBD1 matches 9 bases. Germline V gives CDR1 MNHEY, CDR2 SVGAGI. CDR3 length: 12 amino acids. V lost 8 bases, J lost 11 bases, and 7 bases stayed unmatched. CDR3 in amino acids: CASGGTGMTQHF. CDR3 bases: TGTGCCAGCGGAGGGACAGGGATGACCCAGCATTTT.

The V and J genes are TRBV5-4 and TRBJ2-7; 8 nucleotides match TRBD1. Germline V gene data show CDR1 as SGHNT and CDR2 as YYREEE (reference sequence). The ends lost 10 bases at V and 7 bases at J; junction bases unmatched: 10. The length of the CDR3 is 12 residues. In nucleotides, the CDR3 is TGTGCCGTTGGTCAGGGGGCGAAAGAGCAGTACTTC. It translates to CAVGQGAKEQYF.

This clone was observed a handful of times. The chain is built from TRBV18 and TRBJ2-7; 8 bases agree with TRBD1. Per the germline V gene, CDR1 is KGHSH and CDR2 is LQKENI. Trimming at V came to 6 bases and at J to 2 bases, leaving 15 bases not matched to a gene. The CDR3 is made up of 17 amino acids. The CDR3: CASSIDRGLTATYEQYF. DNA for the CDR3: TGTGCCAGCTCTATTGACAGGGGTCTCACGGCCACCTACGAGCAGTACTTC.

J is TRBJ1-1 and V is TRBV19; D remains unclear. The V and J ends lost 6 bases and 4 bases respectively, with 12 bases between them. CDR1 LNHDA and CDR2 SQIVND come from the germline V gene (reference sequence). The CDR3 length is 13 residues. CDR3: CASSPQQRTEAFF. The CDR3, as DNA: TGTGCCAGTAGCCCCCAGCAGCGCACTGAAGCTTTCTTT. The whole variable domain, remainder taken from reference TRBV19 and TRBJ1-1, is DGGITQSPKYLFRKEGQNVTLSCEQNLNHDAMYWYRQDPGQGLRLIYYSQIVNDFQKGDIAEGYSVSREKKESFPLTVTSAQKNPTAFYLCASSPQQRTEAFFGQGTRLTVV.

The rearrangement joins TRBV7-3 to TRBJ2-1, with 8 positions matching TRBD2. The CDR3 has 16 residues. V gave up 0 bases and J gave up 10 bases; unmatched junction bases: 11. Looked up from germline, CDR1 is SGHTA and CDR2 is FQGTGA. The DNA of the CDR3 is TGTGCCAGCAGCTTAACGGGTAGCGGGGTGTCAAGGGAGCAGTTCTTC. It encodes CASSLTGSGVSREQFF.

This sequence joins TRBV30 and TRBJ1-3, with D maybe TRBD1 (5 bases). Germline CDR1 GTSNPN, CDR2 SVGIG (reference sequence). The V and J ends lost 2 bases and 0 bases respectively, with 11 bases between them. The CDR3 is 15 residues long. The CDR3 bases are TGTGCCTGGAGTTCCAGGGTCGGCTCTGGAAACACCATATATTTT. Translating gives CAWSSRVGSGNTIYF.

The chain carries TRBV6-5 and TRBJ1-3; D might be TRBD1 (6 bases). This CDR3 is 15 amino acids long. Germline CDR1 MNHEY, CDR2 SVGAGI. The V end lost 0 bases, the J end lost 3 bases, and 9 bases lay between the germline ends. CDR3 nucleotide sequence: TGTGCCAGCAGTTACTCGCGGGGGCTTGGAAACACCATATATTTT. Translating gives CASSYSRGLGNTIYF.

This chain uses TRBV13 with TRBJ1-2; possibly TRBD1 for D (6 bases). This CDR3 is built from 14 residues. In germline, CDR1 is PRHDT, CDR2 FYEKMQ (reference sequence). V gave up 0 bases and J gave up 7 bases, with 12 bases separating them. The CDR3 sequence is CASSLGREGVGYTF. In DNA form, the CDR3 reads TGTGCCAGCAGCTTAGGTCGGGAGGGGGTTGGCTACACCTTC.

This clone was counted once. The gene calls are TRBV29-1 and TRBJ2-1, with 11 bases fitting TRBD2. The V segment lost 2 bases and the J segment 5 bases; nucleotides outside the gene matches: 5. CDR1 and CDR2 (germline): SQVTM, ANQGSEA. The CDR3 covers 15 residues. CDR3 in DNA: TGCAGCGTTGAATCAGGGACTAGCGGCAACAATGAGCAGTTCTTC. Translation gives CSVESGTSGNNEQFF.

The V and J genes are TRBV7-3 and TRBJ2-1; the D gene is possibly TRBD1 (6 bases). This CDR3 spans 14 amino acids. Per germline, CDR1 SGHTA and CDR2 FQGTGA. V gave up 4 bases and J gave up 1 base, with 8 bases separating them. CDR3 DNA: TGTGCCAGCAGCTCGGACAGTTCCTACAATGAGCAGTTCTTC. Its translation is CASSSDSSYNEQFF.

This chain joins TRBV4-2 and TRBJ1-5, with a weak D call TRBD1 (5 bases). Germline lookup yields CDR1 LGHNA and CDR2 YNFKEQ. The CDR3 is 13 amino acids. Trimming took 0 bases from V and 6 from J, leaving 6 bases between them. CDR3 loop: CASSQDQGQPQHF. CDR3 sequence (DNA): TGTGCCAGCAGCCAAGATCAGGGTCAGCCCCAGCATTTT.

The rearrangement links TRBV9 to TRBJ1-1, with a possible D match to TRBD1 (5 bases). CDR1 and CDR2 from the germline V gene are SGDLS and YYNGEE. The CDR3 is 16 residues long. V lost 0 bases to trimming and J lost 2 bases, with 14 bases between them. CDR3 in amino acids: CASSVGPGRRNTEAFF. The CDR3 nucleotides are TGTGCCAGCAGCGTAGGGCCAGGGAGGAGAAACACTGAAGCTTTCTTT.

The rearrangement uses TRBV6-5 and TRBJ1-2, with D perhaps TRBD1 (5 bases). Trimming shortened V by 0 bases and J by 2 bases, and 7 bases separated the two germline ends. The CDR3 spans 14 residues. Per germline, CDR1 MNHEY and CDR2 SVGAGI. CDR3 bases: TGTGCCAGCAGTTACTCGCGGGGGAACTATGGCTACACCTTC. This encodes CASSYSRGNYGYTF.

This chain links TRBV14 with TRBJ1-6; D is possibly TRBD1 (6 bases). Trimming removed 2 bases from V and 7 bases from J, with 12 bases in between. The germline V gene has CDR1 SGHDN and CDR2 FVKESK. The CDR3 consists of 15 residues. The CDR3 loop is CASSQRRDTNSPLHF. For the CDR3, the DNA is TGTGCCAGCAGCCAACGCCGGGACACAAATTCACCCCTCCACTTT.

This chain connects TRBV14 to TRBJ1-1; D may be TRBD1 (5 bases). Trimming stripped 2 bases from V and 1 base from J, with 14 bases between. Germline V gene sequence: CDR1 SGHDN, CDR2 FVKESK. The CDR3 has 16 residues. Written as DNA, the CDR3 is TGTGCCAGCAGCCAAAGGGGCCTTCGAACGAACACTGAAGCTTTCTTT. Protein sequence: CASSQRGLRTNTEAFF.